This is a list of T cell receptor beta chains from one sample in a study of blood T cell repertoires in COVID-19. Profiled with immunoSEQ multiplex PCR; TCRdb holds only in-frame clones, not every one. The data contain 250,000 to 350,000 clones, about nine tenths of them singletons. Source material: peripheral blood. These receptors all stem from a woman between 45 and 65 years old who had recovered from COVID-19. The CDR3 runs from the conserved cysteine through the conserved F or W. Fields, in order: V gene, clone size, J gene, D gene, CDR3 protein, CDR3 DNA. D genes are given only for firm matches. Expanded clones get a size class; other rows say once, few or many, or leave the size out.

>TRBV30|NA|TRBJ2-7|TRBD1
CAWSVGTGLEQYF
TGTGCCTGGAGTGTGGGGACAGGGCTTGAGCAGTACTTC
>TRBV9|NA|TRBJ1-1|NA
CASSGGGQAEAFF
TGTGCCAGCAGCGGCGGGGGGCAAGCTGAAGCTTTCTTT
>TRBV18|NA|TRBJ2-7|NA
CASSLGASYEQYF
TGTGCCAGCTCACTAGGGGCATCCTACGAGCAGTACTTC
>TRBV7-3|NA|TRBJ2-1|NA
CASSPRPPRMNEQFF
TGTGCCAGCAGCCCGAGACCCCCGAGGATGAATGAGCAGTTCTTC
>TRBV30|NA|TRBJ1-1|NA
CACHSGVTEAFF
TGTGCCTGTCACTCGGGGGTCACTGAAGCTTTCTTT
>TRBV6-4|NA|TRBJ2-1|TRBD2
CASSEWASGNQEVNEQFF
TGTGCCAGCAGTGAATGGGCTAGCGGGAATCAGGAGGTGAATGAGCAGTTCTTC
>TRBV6-2/TRBV6-3|NA|TRBJ1-1|NA
CASSYSWTANTEAFF
TGTGCCAGCAGTTACTCATGGACAGCCAACACTGAAGCTTTCTTT
>TRBV5-1|NA|TRBJ1-1|NA
CASSLIGGAKTEAFF
TGCGCCAGCAGCTTGATTGGGGGGGCTAAGACTGAAGCTTTCTTT
>TRBV6-5|NA|TRBJ2-7|NA
CASSYSRGVHEQYF
TGTGCCAGCAGTTACTCTAGGGGCGTACACGAGCAGTACTTC
>TRBV9|NA|TRBJ1-4|NA
CASKSGGSGVQGEKLFF
TGTGCCAGCAAGTCCGGGGGATCGGGGGTACAAGGTGAAAAACTGTTTTTT
>TRBV25-1|NA|TRBJ1-2|TRBD1
CASSGVTGTGDGYTF
TGTGCCAGCAGCGGTGTCACCGGGACAGGGGATGGCTACACCTTC
>TRBV9|NA|TRBJ1-2|TRBD1
CASSAGGGYGYTF
TGTGCCAGCAGCGCAGGGGGCGGCTATGGCTACACCTTC
>TRBV29-1|NA|TRBJ1-1|NA
CSVRRTTEAFF
TGCAGCGTCCGACGGACTACTGAAGCTTTCTTT
>TRBV7-9|NA|TRBJ1-6|TRBD1
CASSQWTGADNSPLHF
TGTGCCAGCAGCCAGTGGACAGGGGCTGATAATTCACCCCTCCACTTT
>TRBV6-1|NA|TRBJ1-3|TRBD1
CASSEYVGGQGRNTIYF
TGTGCCAGCAGTGAATACGTTGGGGGACAGGGGAGAAACACCATATATTTT
>TRBV4-1|NA|TRBJ1-6|NA
CASSRGESSRNSPLHF
TGCGCCAGCAGCCGGGGGGAGAGCTCCCGTAATTCACCCCTCCACTTT
>TRBV19|NA|TRBJ1-1|NA
CASSIRGNTEAFF
TGTGCCAGTAGTATCAGAGGGAACACTGAAGCTTTCTTT
>TRBV14|NA|TRBJ2-5|NA
CASSHRVDFGETQYF
TGTGCCAGCAGCCACAGGGTCGATTTTGGGGAGACCCAGTACTTC
>TRBV27|many|TRBJ2-1|TRBD2
CASSERGPNNEQFF
TGTGCCAGCAGTGAGCGGGGGCCAAACAATGAGCAGTTCTTC
>TRBV7-9|NA|TRBJ1-4|NA
CASSFGGRPLFF
TGTGCCAGCAGCTTTGGGGGCCGCCCACTGTTTTTT
>TRBV18|once|TRBJ1-1|TRBD1
CASSPTTDRFHTEAFF
TGTGCCAGCTCACCTACGACGGACAGGTTCCACACTGAAGCTTTCTTT
>TRBV2|NA|TRBJ2-7|NA
CASSIYRSYEQYF
TGTGCCAGCAGTATATACCGGTCCTACGAGCAGTACTTC
>TRBV7-9|NA|TRBJ2-5|NA
CASSFGTPQETQYF
TGTGCCAGCAGCTTCGGGACACCTCAAGAGACCCAGTACTTC
>TRBV7-8|NA|TRBJ2-7|TRBD1
CASSLQGRDRGFTGQYF
TGTGCCAGCAGCTTACAAGGCCGGGACAGGGGATTTACGGGGCAGTACTTC
>TRBV6-6|NA|TRBJ1-2|NA
CASSPLRERNHGYTF
TGTGCCAGCAGTCCCTTGCGGGAAAGGAACCATGGCTACACCTTC
>TRBV2|NA|TRBJ1-3|NA
CASSEIIGATSGNTIYF
TGTGCCAGCAGTGAAATTATAGGAGCCACCTCTGGAAACACCATATATTTT
>TRBV12-3/TRBV12-4|NA|TRBJ2-7|NA
CASSFSGNEQYF
TGTGCCAGCAGTTTTAGCGGCAACGAGCAGTACTTC
>TRBV5-8|NA|TRBJ2-5|NA
CASSFGQHLGAETQYF
TGTGCCAGCAGCTTTGGGCAGCACTTGGGGGCAGAGACCCAGTACTTC
>TRBV30|NA|TRBJ2-5|TRBD2
CAWSLLAGETQYF
TGTGCCTGGAGTTTACTAGCGGGAGAGACCCAGTACTTC
>TRBV19|NA|TRBJ2-6|NA
CASTVDSGANVLTF
TGTGCCAGTACGGTAGACTCTGGGGCCAACGTCCTGACTTTC
>TRBV28|NA|TRBJ2-7|TRBD2
CASSLTSGRTLEQYF
TGTGCCAGCAGTTTAACTAGCGGGAGAACTTTGGAGCAGTACTTC
>TRBV5-5|NA|TRBJ2-7|NA
CASSRGQSLRSTYEQYF
TGTGCCAGCAGCCGTGGACAGTCCTTGCGTTCTACCTACGAGCAGTACTTC
>TRBV7-2|NA|TRBJ1-2|NA
CASSFPSRGYDYGYTF
TGTGCCAGCAGCTTCCCCTCGCGCGGGTATGACTATGGCTACACCTTC
>TRBV12-3/TRBV12-4|NA|TRBJ2-5|NA
CASSPQGTQYF
TGTGCCAGCAGCCCGCAGGGGACCCAGTACTTC
>TRBV7-3|NA|TRBJ1-1|NA
CASSLRGTAEAFF
TGTGCCAGCAGCTTACGAGGAACTGCTGAAGCTTTCTTT
>TRBV9|once|TRBJ2-1|NA
CASSEDWYNEQFF
TGTGCCAGCAGCGAGGACTGGTACAATGAGCAGTTCTTC
>TRBV29-1|NA|TRBJ2-6|TRBD1
CSVSEQGRGAGANVLTF
TGCAGCGTCTCCGAACAGGGGCGCGGCGCTGGGGCCAACGTCCTGACTTTC
>TRBV5-6|NA|TRBJ2-7|NA
CASSLGASREQYF
TGTGCCAGCAGCTTGGGGGCGAGCCGCGAGCAGTACTTC
>TRBV7-2|NA|TRBJ2-3|NA
CASSLGGGVRADTQYF
TGTGCCAGCAGCTTAGGGGGCGGGGTCAGGGCAGATACGCAGTATTTT
>TRBV20-1|NA|TRBJ1-1|NA
CSAHTPEAFF
TGCAGTGCCCACACCCCTGAAGCTTTCTTT
>TRBV28|NA|TRBJ2-5|TRBD1
CASSPGGRFETQYF
TGTGCCAGCAGTCCAGGGGGTAGATTCGAGACCCAGTACTTC
>TRBV30|NA|TRBJ1-4|TRBD1
CAWSAKSGTGVATNEKLFF
TGTGCCTGGAGCGCCAAGTCCGGGACAGGGGTCGCGACTAATGAAAAACTGTTTTTT
>TRBV21-1|NA|TRBJ2-2|NA
CASSKRPSGGLCTGELFF
TGTGCCAGCAGCAAAAGGCCCAGCGGGGGGTTGTGCACCGGGGAGCTGTTTTTT
>TRBV30|NA|TRBJ1-3|TRBD1
CAGQGGLSGNTIYF
TGTGCCGGACAGGGGGGACTCTCTGGAAACACCATATATTTT
>TRBV5-6|NA|TRBJ1-3|NA
CASSSARTGNTIYF
TGTGCCAGCAGCTCTGCCAGAACTGGAAACACCATATATTTT
>TRBV28|NA|TRBJ2-5|NA
CASRRGERETQYF
TGTGCCAGCAGGCGTGGAGAGCGAGAGACCCAGTACTTC
>TRBV30|NA|TRBJ1-1|TRBD1
CAWSVLGTGTGAFF
TGTGCCTGGAGTGTTTTGGGGACAGGGACTGGGGCTTTCTTT